This T cell receptor (beta chain) was sequenced in a study of graft-versus-host responses after intestinal transplantation. Background on the study: Those transplanted obtained multivisceral, liver-intestinal, or isolated intestinal grafts. Anti-thymocyte globulin was used for induction in all recipients, who then took tacrolimus and steroids for about three years. General observations from the study: Detected in recipient marrow were GvH clones, some of which were first observed in ileum or blood. High graft-versus-host to host-versus-graft T cell clonal ratios marked allografts of patients with graft-donor macrochimerism.

Germline values: CDR1 SGHKS, CDR2 YYEKEE (reference sequence). This CDR3 is 13 amino acids long. Trimming took off 2 bases at V and 8 bases at J, with 13 bases between the two ends. Repertoires were generated with immunoSEQ multiplex PCR, while TCRdb's copy carries only in-frame clones and drops some. The data hold more than 20,000 clones, with 70% to 90% observed a single time. A note on this clone: Its specificity is not known.

Sequences were derived from PBMCs, sampled nearly 470 days after intestinal transplant. The V and J genes are TRBV5-5 and TRBJ1-1, with D unresolved. The clonotype originates from a human patient who received an intestinal transplant, so some T cells may come from the graft donor. The CDR3 reads CASSLYTKIEAFF. CDR3 DNA sequence: TGTGCCAGCAGCTTATATACGAAAATAGAAGCTTTCTTT.